The sequence of this TCR beta chain was determined in a study of blood T cell repertoires in COVID-19. Sequencing used immunoSEQ multiplex PCR; TCRdb keeps in-frame clones, though not all of them. The repertoire includes some 190,000 clones, about four fifths of them detected once, and 3% to 3.5% sits in the top ten. Clinical history as reported by participants underpinned cohort assignment. The study counted Cohort 3 donors as recovered given two negative PCRs, clearance, or symptom resolution. CDR3 length equals 13 residues. V dropped 8 bases and J dropped 4 bases, with 14 bases sitting between them.

Sequenced input: PBMCs or T cells enriched from blood (not recorded which). The V call is TRBV12-3 or TRBV12-4, the J call TRBJ1-2; D possibly corresponds to TRBD1 (6 bases). The clonotype originates from a woman aged 25 to 45 who had recovered from COVID-19. The CDR3 loop is CASDNRASYGYTF. The CDR3 DNA reads as TGTGCCAGCGACAACAGGGCCAGCTATGGCTACACCTTC.